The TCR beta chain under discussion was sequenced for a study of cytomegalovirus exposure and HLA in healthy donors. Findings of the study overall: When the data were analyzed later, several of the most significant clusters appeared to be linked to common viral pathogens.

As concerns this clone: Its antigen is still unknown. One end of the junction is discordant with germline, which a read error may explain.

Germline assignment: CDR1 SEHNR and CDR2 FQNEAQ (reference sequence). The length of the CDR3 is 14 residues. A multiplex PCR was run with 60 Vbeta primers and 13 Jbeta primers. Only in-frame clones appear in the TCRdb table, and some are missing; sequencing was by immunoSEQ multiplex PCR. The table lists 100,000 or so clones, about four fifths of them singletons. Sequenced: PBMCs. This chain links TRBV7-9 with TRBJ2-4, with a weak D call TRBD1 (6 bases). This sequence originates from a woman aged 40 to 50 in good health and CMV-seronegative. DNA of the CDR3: TGTGCCAGCAGCACCAGGACAGCCCAAAACATTCAGTACTTC. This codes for CASSTRTAQNIQYF.